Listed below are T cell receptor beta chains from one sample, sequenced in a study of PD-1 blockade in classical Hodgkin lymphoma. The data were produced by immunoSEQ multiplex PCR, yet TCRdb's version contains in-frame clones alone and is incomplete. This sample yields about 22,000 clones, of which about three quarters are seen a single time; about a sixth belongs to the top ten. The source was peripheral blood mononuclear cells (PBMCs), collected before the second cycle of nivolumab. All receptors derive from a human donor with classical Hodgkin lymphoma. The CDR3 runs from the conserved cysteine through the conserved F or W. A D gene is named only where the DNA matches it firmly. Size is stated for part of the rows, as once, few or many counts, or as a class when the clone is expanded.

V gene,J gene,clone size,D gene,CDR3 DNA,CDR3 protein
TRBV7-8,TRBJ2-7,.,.,TGTGCCAGCAGCTCCTCAGCTGCGCAGTACTTC,CASSSSAAQYF
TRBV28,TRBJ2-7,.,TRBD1,TGTGCCAGTTCGGACAGGGGTAAGGGCTACGAGCAGTACTTC,CASSDRGKGYEQYF
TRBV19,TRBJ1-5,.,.,TGTGCCAGTAGTTTTGGGGGGGGACGCGCCCGGGGCAATCAGCCCCAGCATTTT,CASSFGGGRARGNQPQHF
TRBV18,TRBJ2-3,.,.,TGTGCCAGCTCACCTACGGGGACAACCACAGATACGCAGTATTTT,CASSPTGTTTDTQYF
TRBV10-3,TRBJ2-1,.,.,TGTGCCATCAGTGAGTCCCTCGATGAGCAGTTCTTC,CAISESLDEQFF
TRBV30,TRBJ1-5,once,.,TGTGCCTGGAATGAGCCGGGGGCAAGCAATCAGCCCCAGCATTTT,CAWNEPGASNQPQHF
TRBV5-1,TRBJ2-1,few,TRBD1,TGCGCCAGCAGCCAAACTTCGGACAGGGCCCCCCAGGATGAGCAGTTCTTC,CASSQTSDRAPQDEQFF
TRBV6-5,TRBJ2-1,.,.,TGTGCCAGCAGTCAACAGGGTGGAAATGAGCAGTTCTTC,CASSQQGGNEQFF
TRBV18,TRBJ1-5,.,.,TGTGCCAGCTCACAAACCTCTGGGAGCAATCAGCCCCAGCATTTT,CASSQTSGSNQPQHF
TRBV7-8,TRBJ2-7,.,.,TGTGCCAGCAGCTTATTAGTCTTGTTTTCGGAAGCCTACGAGCAGTACTTC,CASSLLVLFSEAYEQYF
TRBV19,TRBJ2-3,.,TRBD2,TGTGCCAGTAGTAGGAGACTAGCCCTTAGCACAGATACGCAGTATTTT,CASSRRLALSTDTQYF
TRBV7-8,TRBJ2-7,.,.,TGTGCCAGCAGCTATACTCAAACGGGATACGAGCAGTACTTC,CASSYTQTGYEQYF
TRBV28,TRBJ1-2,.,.,TGTGCCAGCAGTTTGAACGGTAACTATGGCTACACCTTC,CASSLNGNYGYTF
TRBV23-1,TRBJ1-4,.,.,TGCGCCAGCAGTCAACGGTATCTCAGGGAGGAAACTAATGAAAAACTGTTTTTT,CASSQRYLREETNEKLFF
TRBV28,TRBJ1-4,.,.,TGTGCCATTGGGGATTTAACTAATGAAAAACTGTTTTTT,CAIGDLTNEKLFF
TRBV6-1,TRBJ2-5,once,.,TGTGCCACCGGGACCCTTACTGTGGAGCAGTACTTC,CATGTLTVEQYF
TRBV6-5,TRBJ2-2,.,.,TGTGCCAGCAGCCTCGACTCGAACACCGGGGAGCTGTTTTTT,CASSLDSNTGELFF
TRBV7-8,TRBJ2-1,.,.,TGTGCCAGCAGCGCCCCCCGGGACACCCGAGGGGTTTTCAATGAGCAGTTCTTC,CASSAPRDTRGVFNEQFF
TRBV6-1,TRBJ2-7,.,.,TGTGCCAGCAGTGTAGTACTAGGAGGGGACAGTTCCTACGAGCAGTACTTC,CASSVVLGGDSSYEQYF
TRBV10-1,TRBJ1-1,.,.,TGCGCCAGCAGCAAAACTCGGACGGATCAAGCTTTCTTT,CASSKTRTDQAFF
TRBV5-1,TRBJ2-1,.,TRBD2,TGCGCCAGCAGCCCCGGTCTAGCGGGAGTCAATGAGCAGTTCTTC,CASSPGLAGVNEQFF
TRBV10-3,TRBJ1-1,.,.,TGTGCCATCAGGGACGGCCGCAACTTGAACACTGAAGCTTTCTTT,CAIRDGRNLNTEAFF
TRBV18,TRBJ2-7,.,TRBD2,TGTGCCAGCTCATCCGGACTAGCGGGAGTGGGAGAGCAGTACTTC,CASSSGLAGVGEQYF
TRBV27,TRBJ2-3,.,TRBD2,TGTGCCAGCAGTCCTAGCGGAGATACGCAGTATTTT,CASSPSGDTQYF
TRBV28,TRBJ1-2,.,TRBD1,TGTGCCAGCAGTACTACGGGACAGGGGAACTATGGCTACACCTTC,CASSTTGQGNYGYTF
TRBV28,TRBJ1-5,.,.,TGTGCCAGCAGTCCCCACTCCCAGCCCCAGCATTTT,CASSPHSQPQHF
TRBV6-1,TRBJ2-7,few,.,TGTGCCAGCAGTACAGCATTGACCTACGAGCAGTACTTC,CASSTALTYEQYF
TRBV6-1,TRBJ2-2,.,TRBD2,TGTGCCAGCAGACTAGCGATGACCGGGGAGCTGTTTTTT,CASRLAMTGELFF